The TCR beta chain under discussion was sequenced for a study of T cell repertoires in cytomegalovirus infection. In the study overall: CMV infection plus the matching HLA type was flagged by public TCR beta signatures. Study-wide findings and caveats: Predominance within the ex vivo response was attributable to HLA-C-restricted CMV-specific TCR beta clonotypes. Pooled public TCR beta family frequency picked out CMV carriers with the relevant HLA.

Germline values: CDR1 MNHEY, CDR2 SMNVEV (reference sequence). The CDR3 is made up of 14 amino acids. Trimming left V 5 bases short and J 1 base short, with 9 bases between. TCRdb analysed the reads with MiXCR anew, one entry per CDR3 protein. This sample has about 450,000 distinct CDR3 sequences, with approximately 31% found just once. This clonotype appeared a few times. Antigen unknown. Sequenced: PBMCs. V gene TRBV27 combines with J gene TRBJ2-4; D gene uncertain. The receptor was derived from a human donor in good health (CMV status not recorded). Some clones in this sample may be carry-over from other donors' samples. The CDR3 spells CASSMYRAKNIQYF. The CDR3 DNA reads as TGTGCCAGCAGTATGTATAGGGCCAAAAACATTCAGTACTTC.